The 7 T cell receptor beta chains given below trace back to one sample, sequenced in a study of blood T cell repertoires in COVID-19. Method: immunoSEQ multiplex PCR; TCRdb's copy keeps in-frame clones and lacks some. The sample includes approximately 300,000 clones, approximately 84% of them seen just once. Sequencing was performed on PBMCs or T cells enriched from blood (not recorded which). These receptors originate from a man aged 30 to 45 who had recovered from COVID-19.

V is TRBV11-2 and J is TRBJ2-7; D is possibly TRBD1 (5 bases). Trimming pared 2 bases from V and 2 bases from J, leaving 16 bases between. The CDR3 is 16 amino acids. In germline, CDR1 is SGHAT, CDR2 FQNNGV. The CDR3 sequence: CASSLFSTVRPYEQYF. CDR3 DNA sequence: TGTGCCAGCAGCTTATTTTCGACAGTACGCCCCTACGAGCAGTACTTC.

This chain joins TRBV4-1 and TRBJ1-2; D possibly corresponds to TRBD1 (5 bases). Germline V CDR1 and CDR2: MGHRA, YSYEKL. The CDR3 is 15 amino acids. V lost 3 bases and J lost 1, with 12 bases in between. The DNA of the CDR3 is TGCGCCAGCAGCCAGGCCGACAGTCATAACTATGGCTACACCTTC. This encodes CASSQADSHNYGYTF.

The genes are TRBV19 and TRBJ2-5, with 10 bases fitting TRBD2. V dropped 4 bases and J dropped 9; count of bases not matched to a gene: 14. Germline V gene lookup returns CDR1 LNHDA and CDR2 SQIVND (reference sequence). The CDR3 is 16 residues long. CDR3 in DNA: TGTGCCAGTAGTAACCCCGGGTCTAGCGGGAGCACGGCCCAGTACTTC. Translated: CASSNPGSSGSTAQYF.

The chain has TRBV6-5 and TRBJ1-5; D is possibly TRBD1 (5 bases). Germline V gene data show CDR1 as MNHEY and CDR2 as SVGAGI. V lost 5 bases, J lost 9 bases, and 17 bases lay in between. CDR3 size: 14 residues. The CDR3 DNA reads TGTGCCAGCAGTCCCCTAGGTGGGGCCGGGCCCCAGCATTTT. Residues: CASSPLGGAGPQHF.

This CDR3 is CASSPLQGGNTEAFF. The CDR3 nucleotides are TGTGCCAGTAGTCCGCTACAGGGCGGGAACACTGAAGCTTTCTTT. The genes are TRBV19 and TRBJ1-1; possible D gene TRBD1, 6 bases. Looked up from germline, CDR1 is LNHDA and CDR2 is SQIVND (reference sequence). The V end was cut by 5 bases, the J end by 1 base, with 14 bases between. The CDR3 runs 15 residues. Full variable domain (missing parts from reference TRBV19 and TRBJ1-1): DGGITQSPKYLFRKEGQNVTLSCEQNLNHDAMYWYRQDPGQGLRLIYYSQIVNDFQKGDIAEGYSVSREKKESFPLTVTSAQKNPTAFYLCASSPLQGGNTEAFFGQGTRLTVV.

Concerning this clone itself: This sample includes further DNA sequences coding for the same CDR3. The genes are TRBV10-3 and TRBJ1-2, with D unresolved. Trimming left V 2 bases short and J 3 bases short, with 7 bases between. The CDR3 has 13 amino acids. The germline CDR1 and CDR2 sequences are ENHRY and SYGVKD. The CDR3 coding sequence is TGTGCCATCAGTGAGGGTAGAGACTATGGCTACACCTTC. Protein: CAISEGRDYGYTF.

Concerning this clone: Different DNA sequences within this sample yield the same CDR3. J is TRBJ1-1 and V is TRBV7-8; perhaps TRBD1 as D (5 bases). This CDR3 region has 14 residues. V was clipped by 1 base and J by 1 base, with 7 bases between them. Germline assignment: CDR1 SGHVS and CDR2 FQNEAQ. The CDR3 region is CASSLVTGNTEAFF. The DNA of the CDR3 is TGTGCCAGCAGCTTAGTTACAGGGAACACTGAAGCTTTCTTT.